This T cell receptor beta chain emerged from a study of T cells in Graves' hyperthyroidism and ophthalmopathy. Study background: Staff took peripheral blood when the initial diagnosis was made, before any treatment began.

The germline CDR1 and CDR2 sequences are LGHDT and YNNKEL (reference sequence). V lost 4 bases to trimming and J lost 3 bases; unmatched junction nucleotides: 3. The CDR3 consists of 14 residues. Study-level findings and limits: Blood also showed most of the thyroid clonotypes that were expanded above 0.001. Using 13 V-J features, a model discriminated ophthalmopathy from stable hyperthyroidism.

This clonotype was detected many times. The antigen is undetermined. Authors of the study amplified TCR beta CDR3 regions from RNA transcripts. HTBI primers were the set used in a first-round RT-PCR of the TCR CDR3. TCRdb reanalysed the multiplex PCR reads using MiXCR and keeps one entry per CDR3 protein. The sample contains fewer than 450,000 distinct CDR3 sequences, about a sixth of which appear only once. Disease duration under 2 months; hyperthyroidism patients were aged 18 to 65. Specimen: blood. J is TRBJ1-3 and V is TRBV3-1; 7 nucleotides agree with TRBD1. The sequence was obtained from a woman between 25 and 40 years old with Graves' hyperthyroidism that later progressed to Graves' ophthalmopathy. The CDR3 coding sequence is TGTGCCAGCAGCCCCGACAGGGTTGGAAACACCATATATTTT. Protein product: CASSPDRVGNTIYF.